The source of this TCR beta chain is a study of CD8 T cells in ankylosing spondylitis. About this clonotype itself: The antigen remains unidentified.

General study results and limits: Enrichment of disease-linked clones was reportedly significant in matched ankylosing spondylitis synovial fluid.

CDR1 and CDR2 from the germline V gene are LGHDT and YNNKEL (reference sequence). The CDR3 extends over 15 amino acids. Germline trimming cut 4 bases from V and 6 bases from J; bases unmatched to any gene: 6. TCRdb re-derived calls from the 5' RACE reads in MiXCR, one entry per CDR3 protein. This sample has roughly 130,000 distinct CDR3 sequences; 7% occur once, and the top ten carry more than 10%. The genes are TRBV3-1 and TRBJ2-5; TRBD2 aligns across 12 bases. This sequence originates from a male donor with ankylosing spondylitis or in good health (not recorded which). Sequences were obtained from blood, either unsorted or a sorted T cell fraction (not recorded which). The CDR3 sequence: CASSPTSGGPKTQYF. The DNA of the CDR3 is TGTGCCAGCAGCCCCACTAGCGGGGGGCCGAAGACCCAGTACTTC.